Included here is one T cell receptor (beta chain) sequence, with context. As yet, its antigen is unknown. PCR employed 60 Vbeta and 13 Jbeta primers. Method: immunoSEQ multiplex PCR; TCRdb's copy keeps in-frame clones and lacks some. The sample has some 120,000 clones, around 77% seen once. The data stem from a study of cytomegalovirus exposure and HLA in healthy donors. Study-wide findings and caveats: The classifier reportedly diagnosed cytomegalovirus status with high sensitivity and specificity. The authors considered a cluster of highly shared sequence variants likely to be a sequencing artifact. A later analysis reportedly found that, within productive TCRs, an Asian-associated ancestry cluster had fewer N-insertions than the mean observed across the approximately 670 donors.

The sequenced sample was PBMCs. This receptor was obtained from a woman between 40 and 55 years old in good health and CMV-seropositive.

Here the CDR3 reads CAWSRQGNQPQHF. The CDR3, as DNA: TGTGCCTGGAGTAGACAGGGAAATCAGCCCCAGCATTTT. This sequence joins TRBV30 and TRBJ1-5; 7 nucleotides align to TRBD1. CDR1 and CDR2 from the germline V gene are GTSNPN and SVGIG (reference sequence). Germline trimming cut 2 bases from V and 4 bases from J; bases unmatched to any gene: 2. The CDR3 consists of 13 residues.